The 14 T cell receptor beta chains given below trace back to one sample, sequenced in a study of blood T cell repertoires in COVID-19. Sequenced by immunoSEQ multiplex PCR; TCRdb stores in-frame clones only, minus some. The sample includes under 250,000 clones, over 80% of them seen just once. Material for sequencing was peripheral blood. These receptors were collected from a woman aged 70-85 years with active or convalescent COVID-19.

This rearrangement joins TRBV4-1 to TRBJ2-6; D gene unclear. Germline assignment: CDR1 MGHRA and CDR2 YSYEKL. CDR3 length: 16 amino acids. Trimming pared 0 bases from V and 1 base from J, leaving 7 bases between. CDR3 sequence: CASSQESGSGANVLTF. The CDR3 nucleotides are TGCGCCAGCAGCCAAGAATCAGGATCTGGGGCCAACGTCCTGACTTTC.

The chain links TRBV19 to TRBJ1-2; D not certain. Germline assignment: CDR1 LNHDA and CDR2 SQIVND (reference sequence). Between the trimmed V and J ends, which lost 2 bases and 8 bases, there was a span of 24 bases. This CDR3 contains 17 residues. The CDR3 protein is CASSIRGLADRASGYTF. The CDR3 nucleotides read TGTGCCAGTAGTATACGAGGGTTGGCGGACCGAGCTAGCGGCTACACCTTC.

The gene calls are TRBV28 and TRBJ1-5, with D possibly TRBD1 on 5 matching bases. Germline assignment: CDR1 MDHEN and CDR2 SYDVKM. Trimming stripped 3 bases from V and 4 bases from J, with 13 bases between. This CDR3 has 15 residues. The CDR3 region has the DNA TGTGCCAGCAGTTTGTCAGGGTGGGGAAATCAGCCCCAGCATTTT. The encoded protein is CASSLSGWGNQPQHF.

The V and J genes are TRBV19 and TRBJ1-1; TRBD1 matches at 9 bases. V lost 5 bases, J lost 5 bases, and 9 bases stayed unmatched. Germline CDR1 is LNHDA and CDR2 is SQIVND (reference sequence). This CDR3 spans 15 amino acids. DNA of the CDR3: TGTGCCAGTAGTGCCCCGGGACAGGGCCGGACTGAAGCTTTCTTT. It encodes CASSAPGQGRTEAFF.

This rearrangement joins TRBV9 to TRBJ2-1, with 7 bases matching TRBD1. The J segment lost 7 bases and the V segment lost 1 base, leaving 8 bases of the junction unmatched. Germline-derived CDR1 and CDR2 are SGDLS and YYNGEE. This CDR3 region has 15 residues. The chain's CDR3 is CASSVLRDRLNEQFF. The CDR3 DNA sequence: TGTGCCAGCAGCGTACTCCGGGACAGACTTAATGAGCAGTTCTTC.

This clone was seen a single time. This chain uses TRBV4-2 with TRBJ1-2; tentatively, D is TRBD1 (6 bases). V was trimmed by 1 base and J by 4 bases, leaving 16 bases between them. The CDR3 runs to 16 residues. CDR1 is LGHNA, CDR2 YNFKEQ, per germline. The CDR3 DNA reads TGTGCCAGCAGCCAAGCGCAGGGGTCAGAGATCTATGGCTACACCTTC. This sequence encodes CASSQAQGSEIYGYTF.

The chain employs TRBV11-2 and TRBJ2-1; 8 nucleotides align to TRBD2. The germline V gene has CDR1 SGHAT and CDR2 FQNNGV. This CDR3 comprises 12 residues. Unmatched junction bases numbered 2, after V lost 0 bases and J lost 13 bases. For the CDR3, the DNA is TGTGCCAGCAGCTTAGAGCGGGGGGCCCAGTTCTTC. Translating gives CASSLERGAQFF.

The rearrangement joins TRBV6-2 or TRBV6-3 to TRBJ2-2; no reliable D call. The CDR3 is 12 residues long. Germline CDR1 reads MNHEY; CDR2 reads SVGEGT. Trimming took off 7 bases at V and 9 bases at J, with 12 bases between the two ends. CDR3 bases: TGTGCCAGCACCCCCCGGTCTTGGGAGCTGTTTTTT. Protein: CASTPRSWELFF.

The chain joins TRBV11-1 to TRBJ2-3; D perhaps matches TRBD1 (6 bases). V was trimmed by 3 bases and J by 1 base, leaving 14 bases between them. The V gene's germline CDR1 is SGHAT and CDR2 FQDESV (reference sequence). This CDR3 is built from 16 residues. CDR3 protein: CASSLEQGLGTDTQYF. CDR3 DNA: TGTGCCAGCAGCTTGGAGCAGGGGTTGGGCACAGATACGCAGTATTTT.

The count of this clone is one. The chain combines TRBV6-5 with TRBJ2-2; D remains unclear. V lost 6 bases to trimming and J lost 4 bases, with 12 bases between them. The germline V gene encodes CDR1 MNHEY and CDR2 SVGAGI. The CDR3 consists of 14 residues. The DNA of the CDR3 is TGTGCCAGCAGACCAACGACTCGCACCGGGGAGCTGTTTTTT. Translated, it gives CASRPTTRTGELFF.

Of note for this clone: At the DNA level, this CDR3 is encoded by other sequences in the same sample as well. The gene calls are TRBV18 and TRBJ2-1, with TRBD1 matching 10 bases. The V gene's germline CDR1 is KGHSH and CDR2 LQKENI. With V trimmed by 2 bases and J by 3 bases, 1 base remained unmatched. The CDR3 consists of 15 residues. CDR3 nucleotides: TGTGCCAGCTCACCAGGGACAGGGGACTACAATGAGCAGTTCTTC. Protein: CASSPGTGDYNEQFF.

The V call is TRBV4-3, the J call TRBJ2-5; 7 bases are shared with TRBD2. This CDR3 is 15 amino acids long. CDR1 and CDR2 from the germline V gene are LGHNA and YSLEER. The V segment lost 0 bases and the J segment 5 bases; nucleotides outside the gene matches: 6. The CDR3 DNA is TGCGCCAGCAGCCAAGAGTGGGGGGGAGGGGAGACCCAGTACTTC. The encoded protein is CASSQEWGGGETQYF.

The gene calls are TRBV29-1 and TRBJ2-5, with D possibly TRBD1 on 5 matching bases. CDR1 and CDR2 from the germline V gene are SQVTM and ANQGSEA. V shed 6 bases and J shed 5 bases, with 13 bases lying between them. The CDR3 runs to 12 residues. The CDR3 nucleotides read TGCAGCGTAACCACAGGTCTGGAGACCCAGTACTTC. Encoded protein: CSVTTGLETQYF.

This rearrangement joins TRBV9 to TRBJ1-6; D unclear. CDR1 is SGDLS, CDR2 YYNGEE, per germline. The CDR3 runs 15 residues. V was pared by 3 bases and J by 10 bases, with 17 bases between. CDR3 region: CASSAAQTPLSPLHF. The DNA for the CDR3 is TGTGCCAGCAGCGCCGCACAGACGCCGCTATCACCCCTCCACTTT.